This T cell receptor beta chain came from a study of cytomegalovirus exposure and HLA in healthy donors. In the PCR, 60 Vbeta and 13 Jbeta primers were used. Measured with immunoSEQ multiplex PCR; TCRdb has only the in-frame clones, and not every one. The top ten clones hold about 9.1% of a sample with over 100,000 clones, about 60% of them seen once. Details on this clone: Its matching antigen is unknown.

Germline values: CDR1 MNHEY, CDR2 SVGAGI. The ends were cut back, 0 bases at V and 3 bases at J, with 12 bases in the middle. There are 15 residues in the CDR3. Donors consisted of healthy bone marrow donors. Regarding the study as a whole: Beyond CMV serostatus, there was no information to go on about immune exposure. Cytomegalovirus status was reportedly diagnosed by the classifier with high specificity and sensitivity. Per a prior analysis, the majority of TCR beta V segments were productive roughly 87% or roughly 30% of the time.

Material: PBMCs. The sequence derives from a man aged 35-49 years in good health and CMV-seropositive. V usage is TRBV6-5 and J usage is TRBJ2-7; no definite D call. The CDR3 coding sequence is TGTGCCAGCAGTTACTCGATCGAGAGCCGCTACGAGCAGTACTTC. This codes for CASSYSIESRYEQYF.